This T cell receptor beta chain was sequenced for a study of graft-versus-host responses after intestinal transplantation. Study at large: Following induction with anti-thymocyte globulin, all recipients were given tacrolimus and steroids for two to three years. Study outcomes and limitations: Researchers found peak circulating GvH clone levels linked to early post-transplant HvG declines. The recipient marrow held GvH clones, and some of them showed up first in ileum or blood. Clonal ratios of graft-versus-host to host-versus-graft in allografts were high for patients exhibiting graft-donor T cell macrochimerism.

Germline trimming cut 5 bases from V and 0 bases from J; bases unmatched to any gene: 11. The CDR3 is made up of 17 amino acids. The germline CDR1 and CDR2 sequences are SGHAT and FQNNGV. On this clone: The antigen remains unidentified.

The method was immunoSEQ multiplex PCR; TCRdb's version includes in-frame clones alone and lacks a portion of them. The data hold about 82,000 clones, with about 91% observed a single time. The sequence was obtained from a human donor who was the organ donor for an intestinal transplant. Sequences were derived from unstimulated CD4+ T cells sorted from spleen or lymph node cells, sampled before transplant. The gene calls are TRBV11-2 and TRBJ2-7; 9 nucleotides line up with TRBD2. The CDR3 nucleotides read TGTGCCAGCAGCGCACAAACGCTAGCGGGGCTCTCCTACGAGCAGTACTTC. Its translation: CASSAQTLAGLSYEQYF.